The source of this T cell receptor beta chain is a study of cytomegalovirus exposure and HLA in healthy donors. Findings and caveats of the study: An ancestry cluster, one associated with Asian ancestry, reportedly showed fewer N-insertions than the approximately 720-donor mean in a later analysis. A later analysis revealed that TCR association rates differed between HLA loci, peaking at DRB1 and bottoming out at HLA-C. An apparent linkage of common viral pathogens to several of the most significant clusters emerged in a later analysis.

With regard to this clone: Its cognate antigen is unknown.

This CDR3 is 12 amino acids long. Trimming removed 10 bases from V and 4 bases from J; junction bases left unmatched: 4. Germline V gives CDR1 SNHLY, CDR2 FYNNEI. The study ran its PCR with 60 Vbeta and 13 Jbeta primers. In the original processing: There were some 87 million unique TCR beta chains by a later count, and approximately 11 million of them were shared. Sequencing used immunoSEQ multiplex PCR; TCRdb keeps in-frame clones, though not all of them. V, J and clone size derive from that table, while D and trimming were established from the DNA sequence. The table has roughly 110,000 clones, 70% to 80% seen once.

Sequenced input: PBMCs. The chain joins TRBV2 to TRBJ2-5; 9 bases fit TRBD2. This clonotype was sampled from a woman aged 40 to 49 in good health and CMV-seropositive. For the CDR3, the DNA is TGTGCCACTCAGACTAGCGGAGAGACCCAGTACTTC. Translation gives CATQTSGETQYF. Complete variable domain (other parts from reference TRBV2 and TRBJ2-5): EPEVTQTPSHQVTQMGQEVILRCVPISNHLYFYWYRQILGQKVEFLVSFYNNEISEKSEIFDDQFSVERPDGSNFTLKIRSTKLEDSAMYFCATQTSGETQYFGPGTRLLVL.